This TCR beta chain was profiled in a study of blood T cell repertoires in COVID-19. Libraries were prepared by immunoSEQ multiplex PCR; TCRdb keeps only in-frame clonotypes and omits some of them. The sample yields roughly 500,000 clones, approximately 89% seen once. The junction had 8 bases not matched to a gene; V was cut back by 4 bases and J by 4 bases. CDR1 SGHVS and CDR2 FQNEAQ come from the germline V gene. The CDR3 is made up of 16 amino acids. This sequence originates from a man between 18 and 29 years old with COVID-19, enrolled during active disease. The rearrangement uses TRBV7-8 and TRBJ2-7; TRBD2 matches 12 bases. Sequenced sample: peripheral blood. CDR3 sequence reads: CASSSQTSGGAYEQYF. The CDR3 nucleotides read TGTGCCAGCAGCTCACAGACTAGCGGGGGAGCGTACGAGCAGTACTTC. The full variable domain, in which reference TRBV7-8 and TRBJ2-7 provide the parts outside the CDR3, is GAGVSQSPRYKVAKRGQDVALRCDPISGHVSLFWYQQALGQGPEFLTYFQNEAQLDKSGLPSDRFFAERPEGSVSTLKIQRTQQEDSAVYLCASSSQTSGGAYEQYFGPGTRLTVT.